These 20 T cell receptor beta chains were all obtained from the same sample, sequenced in a study of cytomegalovirus exposure and HLA in healthy donors. A multiplex PCR was run with 60 Vbeta primers and 13 Jbeta primers. The assay was immunoSEQ multiplex PCR, and TCRdb's table has in-frame clones only and misses some. The top ten clones hold 1% to 1.5% of a sample with some 190,000 clones, 9.5% of them seen once. The sequenced sample was PBMCs. The receptors shown here come from a woman in her twenties or thirties in good health and CMV-seropositive.

The chain combines TRBV6-5 with TRBJ2-7; D might be TRBD1 (6 bases). The CDR3 has 13 residues. Germline CDR1 MNHEY, CDR2 SVGAGI. V lost 6 bases to trimming and J lost 4 bases, with 13 bases between them. The chain's CDR3 is CASRQGLLYEQYF. The CDR3 DNA sequence: TGTGCCAGCAGACAGGGCCTACTTTACGAGCAGTACTTC.

CDR3: CASSYVGDLDEQYF. The DNA of the CDR3 is TGTGCCAGCAGCTACGTAGGGGATCTGGACGAGCAGTACTTC. V and J are TRBV7-2 and TRBJ2-7; a possible D gene is TRBD1 (5 bases). CDR1 is SGHTA and CDR2 is FQGNSA in the germline V gene. V lost 4 bases and J 5 bases, leaving 15 bases between the germline ends. The CDR3 has 14 residues.

This clone was recorded a few times. J is TRBJ2-1 and V is TRBV4-1; 14 bases line up with TRBD2. Unmatched junction bases numbered 18, after V lost 4 bases and J lost 10 bases. In germline, CDR1 is MGHRA, CDR2 YSYEKL. The CDR3 runs 19 residues. This chain's CDR3 is CASSPKFTGLAGENQEQFF. The CDR3, as DNA: TGCGCCAGCAGCCCGAAATTCACGGGACTAGCGGGAGAGAACCAGGAGCAGTTCTTC.

The chain employs TRBV5-1 and TRBJ2-7; perhaps TRBD2 as D (6 bases). The CDR3 loop spans 15 amino acids. Trimming removed 2 bases at V and 5 bases at J, with 17 bases between. CDR1 SGHRS and CDR2 YFSETQ come from the germline V gene. CDR3 DNA: TGCGCCAGCAGCTTTGGTGGAGGGGATAACCACGAGCAGTACTTC. Residues: CASSFGGGDNHEQYF.

This clone was counted between two and nine times. The chain combines TRBV6-6 with TRBJ2-4; no reliable D call. The V and J ends lost 7 bases and 0 bases respectively, with 13 bases between them. Germline CDR1 and CDR2: MNHNY and SVGAGI (reference sequence). This CDR3 has 15 amino acids. The CDR3 DNA sequence: TGTGCCAGCATCCCCGAGGTGATAGCCAAAAACATTCAGTACTTC. Protein sequence: CASIPEVIAKNIQYF.

V gene TRBV6-5 combines with J gene TRBJ2-5; a weak D match, TRBD1 (6 bases). The DNA end is more similar to TRBJ2-7, so the J call may be wrong. CDR1 and CDR2 (germline): MNHEY, SVGAGI. This CDR3 region has 15 residues. CDR3 in DNA: TGTGCCAGCAGTTACGACAGTACAGGGACCTACGAGCAGTACTTC. This translates into CASSYDSTGTYEQYF.

The V call is TRBV6-5, the J call TRBJ2-5; TRBD1 agrees at 8 bases. The J call is doubtful: the DNA matches TRBJ2-7 better. Germline CDR1 MNHEY, CDR2 SVGAGI. The CDR3 has 13 residues. As DNA, the CDR3 is TGTGCCAGCAGTTATACACAGGGGGACGAGCAGTACTTC. Its protein product is CASSYTQGDEQYF.

V usage is TRBV4-2 and J usage is TRBJ1-4; weak D call: TRBD1 (6 bases). Trimming pared 4 bases from V and 6 bases from J, leaving 15 bases between. The CDR3 is 15 residues long. Germline CDR1 is LGHNA and CDR2 is YNFKEQ. The CDR3 region has the DNA TGTGCCAGCAGCCGTTGGACGGGGGGCGATGAAAAACTGTTTTTT. Its protein product is CASSRWTGGDEKLFF.

The V call is TRBV2, the J call TRBJ2-1; the match to TRBD2 covers 7 bases. In germline, CDR1 is SNHLY, CDR2 FYNNEI. V lost 2 bases and J lost 2; bases outside the gene matches: 6. This CDR3 has 16 amino acids. CDR3 nucleotide sequence: TGTGCCAGCAGTGAATTCGCGGGAGCACCCTACAATGAGCAGTTCTTC. Translation: CASSEFAGAPYNEQFF.

This clone came up a few times. The chain uses TRBV5-1 and TRBJ2-3, with a weak D call TRBD1 (6 bases). The germline V and J ends were trimmed by 6 bases and 0 bases, with 17 bases remaining between them. The germline V gene has CDR1 SGHRS and CDR2 YFSETQ. This CDR3 region has 16 residues. The CDR3 region has the DNA TGCGCCAGCACCTCGGGACACGGCACTAGCACAGATACGCAGTATTTT. This codes for CASTSGHGTSTDTQYF.

The chain couples TRBV5-6 to TRBJ1-2; 9 positions agree with TRBD1. The CDR3 contains 15 residues. Germline assignment: CDR1 SGHDT and CDR2 YYEEEE. Unmatched junction bases numbered 4, after V lost 1 base and J lost 3 bases. This chain's CDR3 is CASSLRGQGDYGYTF. DNA for the CDR3: TGTGCCAGCAGCTTGCGGGGACAGGGAGACTATGGCTACACCTTC. The variable domain in full, with the rest retrieved from reference TRBV5-6 and TRBJ1-2, is DAGVTQSPTHLIKTRGQQVTLRCSPKSGHDTVSWYQQALGQGPQFIFQYYEEEERQRGNFPDRFSGHQFPNYSSELNVNALLLGDSALYLCASSLRGQGDYGYTFGSGTRLTVV.

The V gene is TRBV6-5, the J gene TRBJ1-2; the match to TRBD1 covers 8 bases. J was trimmed by 3 bases and V by 5 bases; bases with no gene match: 8. The V gene's germline CDR1 is MNHEY and CDR2 SVGAGI. This CDR3 spans 15 amino acids. The CDR3 sequence: CASSRQTGADYGYTF. Here the CDR3 DNA reads TGTGCCAGCAGTCGTCAGACAGGGGCTGACTATGGCTACACCTTC.

This clone has more than one count but fewer than ten. The rearrangement uses TRBV6-5 and TRBJ1-2; D remains ambiguous. The V and J ends lost 7 bases and 2 bases respectively, with 11 bases between them. The CDR3 spans 13 residues. Germline assignment: CDR1 MNHEY and CDR2 SVGAGI. The CDR3 reads CASTKRQNYGYTF. CDR3 sequence (DNA): TGTGCCAGCACTAAGCGGCAGAACTATGGCTACACCTTC.

The J gene is TRBJ1-1, the V gene TRBV5-1; 9 nucleotides match TRBD1. Germline V gene lookup returns CDR1 SGHRS and CDR2 YFSETQ. The CDR3 runs to 15 residues. The V gene end was trimmed by 2 bases and the J gene end by 1 base; junction bases not matched to a gene: 3. The CDR3 protein is CASSFGQGKNTEAFF. The DNA of the CDR3 is TGCGCCAGCAGCTTTGGACAGGGGAAGAACACTGAAGCTTTCTTT.

The chain uses TRBV19 and TRBJ1-2; D is unclear. V gave up 3 bases and J gave up 7 bases, with 9 bases separating them. Germline V gene data show CDR1 as LNHDA and CDR2 as SQIVND (reference sequence). This CDR3 contains 12 residues. The chain's CDR3 is CASSMRSGGYTF. For the CDR3, the DNA is TGTGCCAGTAGTATGCGGAGCGGTGGCTACACCTTC.

The chain joins TRBV7-9 to TRBJ2-1, with TRBD2 as a possible D gene (6 bases). The CDR3 sequence is 16 residues long. Germline lookup yields CDR1 SEHNR and CDR2 FQNEAQ (reference sequence). The V gene lost 1 base and the J gene lost 4 bases, with 14 bases spanning the gap. The CDR3 loop is CASSLGGGLPYNEQFF. CDR3 DNA sequence: TGTGCCAGCAGCTTAGGGGGAGGACTACCGTACAATGAGCAGTTCTTC.

This clone was found a few times. V usage is TRBV7-9 and J usage is TRBJ1-6; D remains unclear. CDR1 SEHNR and CDR2 FQNEAQ come from the germline V gene (reference sequence). The CDR3 runs 18 residues. Trimming shortened V by 1 base and J by 3 bases, and 16 bases separated the two germline ends. The CDR3 protein is CASSLGLGNPDYNSPLHF. DNA for the CDR3: TGTGCCAGCAGCTTAGGTCTTGGCAATCCCGACTATAATTCACCCCTCCACTTT.

This clone was detected a few times. This sequence joins TRBV19 and TRBJ2-7, with TRBD1 matching over 10 bases. Germline-derived CDR1 and CDR2 are LNHDA and SQIVND (reference sequence). Trimming removed 3 bases from V and 0 bases from J; junction bases left unmatched: 11. This CDR3 region has 18 residues. The CDR3 sequence: CASSIIHLGTGVSYEQYF. CDR3 nucleotide sequence: TGTGCCAGTAGTATCATCCACCTCGGGACAGGGGTCTCCTACGAGCAGTACTTC. Variable domain in full (rest from reference TRBV19 and TRBJ2-7): DGGITQSPKYLFRKEGQNVTLSCEQNLNHDAMYWYRQDPGQGLRLIYYSQIVNDFQKGDIAEGYSVSREKKESFPLTVTSAQKNPTAFYLCASSIIHLGTGVSYEQYFGPGTRLTVT.

A note on this clone: The junction does not match germline at one end; this may be a read error. V gene TRBV6-1 combines with J gene TRBJ2-7; TRBD1 is a possible D gene (7 bases). The CDR3 contains 13 residues. Germline CDR1 reads MNHNS; CDR2 reads SASEGT. CDR3 DNA: TGTGCCGGCAGGGGGGACAGTTTCTACGAGCAGTACTTC. Translation gives CAGRGDSFYEQYF.

The chain employs TRBV5-5 and TRBJ1-4; D is ambiguous. Germline V gene data show CDR1 as SGHKS and CDR2 as YYEKEE (reference sequence). V was clipped by 0 bases and J by 10 bases, with 10 bases between them. The CDR3 has 13 residues. CDR3 DNA: TGTGCCAGCAGCTTGGCCCAGAATTCAAAACTGTTTTTT. This encodes CASSLAQNSKLFF.